The present TCR beta chain was sequenced within a study of neurological immune-mediated disorders. TCRdb reprocessed the 5' RACE reads via MiXCR and lists one record per CDR3 protein. The sample lists under 70,000 distinct CDR3 sequences; approximately 3.5% were seen once. V lost 7 bases and J lost 0; bases outside the gene matches: 2. This CDR3 has 13 amino acids. Germline V gene lookup returns CDR1 DFQATT and CDR2 SNEGSKA (reference sequence). This clonotype occurred many times. What it binds is not known. Overall study findings and caveats: Private repertoires in all groups were suggested by the finding that expanded clones across subjects shared no CDR3 amino acid sequences. HTLV-1-associated myelopathy had the most TCR clonal expansion, whereas multiple sclerosis had the least (lower than in healthy controls).

The clonotype comes from a woman in her 30s with multiple sclerosis. The chain combines TRBV20-1 with TRBJ2-3; 9 bases fit TRBD2. The sequencing sample was made of PBMCs. The DNA of the CDR3 is TGCAGTGGGCTAGCGGGAAGCACAGATACGCAGTATTTT. It is translated as CSGLAGSTDTQYF.